This entry lists 31 T cell receptor beta chains sequenced from one sample in a study of beta chain features in type 1 diabetes. The whole isolated RNA underwent reverse transcription, so sequencing captured expressed TCRB transcripts. Sequencing used immunoSEQ multiplex PCR; TCRdb keeps in-frame clones, though not all of them. The table lists fewer than 500,000 clones, roughly 14% of them singletons, with approximately 0.035% in the top ten. The specimen was naive CD4+ T cells from blood. The receptors originated from a man aged 25 to 40 in good health.

This clone was counted between two and nine times. V gene TRBV7-9 combines with J gene TRBJ2-5; the match to TRBD2 covers 10 bases. This CDR3 region has 19 residues. V was clipped by 2 bases and J by 9 bases; unmatched bases: 21. Per the germline V gene, CDR1 is SEHNR and CDR2 is FQNEAQ (reference sequence). DNA for the CDR3: TGTGCCAGCAGCTTAAAGTTTGGAGGATTAGCGGGAGGTGCTGAGGCCCAGTACTTC. Protein sequence: CASSLKFGGLAGGAEAQYF.

The J gene is TRBJ2-5, the V gene TRBV7-2, with D possibly matching TRBD2 (5 bases). Germline V gene sequence: CDR1 SGHTA, CDR2 FQGNSA. The CDR3 runs to 14 residues. V was pared by 6 bases and J by 4 bases, with 15 bases between. CDR3 protein: CASSPWARGETQYF. As DNA, the CDR3 is TGTGCCAGCAGTCCGTGGGCCCGGGGAGAGACCCAGTACTTC.

This clone was seen a few times. The rearrangement links TRBV29-1 to TRBJ2-7; TRBD1 agrees at 9 bases. The CDR3 has 13 residues. CDR1 is SQVTM, CDR2 ANQGSEA, per germline. The J segment lost 7 bases and the V segment lost 4 bases, leaving 8 bases of the junction unmatched. The CDR3 coding sequence is TGCAGCGTTGGGACAGGGGTCCACCAAGAGCAGTACTTC. Its protein product is CSVGTGVHQEQYF.

The chain carries TRBV4-1 and TRBJ1-2; 7 nucleotides match TRBD1. V was clipped by 0 bases and J by 0 bases; unmatched bases: 10. The CDR3 loop spans 18 amino acids. Germline V lookup: CDR1 MGHRA, CDR2 YSYEKL. The CDR3 bases are TGCGCCAGCAGCCAAGATAGCCCCCACAGGGGAACTAACTATGGCTACACCTTC. It translates to CASSQDSPHRGTNYGYTF.

The J gene is TRBJ2-1, the V gene TRBV4-3; the match to TRBD2 covers 7 bases. Per germline, CDR1 LGHNA and CDR2 YSLEER. Unmatched junction bases numbered 12, after V lost 1 base and J lost 3 bases. This CDR3 is built from 18 residues. The CDR3 bases are TGCGCCAGCAGCCAAGGAACGGGGGGTGGATTGATCTACAATGAGCAGTTCTTC. Residues: CASSQGTGGGLIYNEQFF.

The chain recombines TRBV2 with TRBJ2-7; possibly TRBD1 for D (6 bases). Germline loops: CDR1 SNHLY, CDR2 FYNNEI. There are 13 residues in the CDR3. Between the trimmed V and J ends, which lost 5 bases and 2 bases, there was a span of 10 bases. The CDR3 nucleotides are TGTGCCAGCAGTATCGACAGGACCTACGAGCAGTACTTC. This encodes CASSIDRTYEQYF.

This clone occurred a few times. The chain combines TRBV27 with TRBJ2-7; 10 nucleotides match TRBD2. The CDR3 runs 15 residues. V shed 4 bases, J shed 3 bases, and the junction held 6 bases outside the gene matches. Germline V lookup: CDR1 MNHEY, CDR2 SMNVEV (reference sequence). The CDR3 sequence: CASSSPLAGVYEQYV. The CDR3 nucleotides are TGTGCCAGCAGTTCTCCGCTAGCGGGAGTCTACGAGCAGTACGTC.

This clone was picked up a small number of times. The chain is built from TRBV7-2 and TRBJ1-1, with D unresolved. This CDR3 spans 13 amino acids. Per germline, CDR1 SGHTA and CDR2 FQGNSA. V was clipped by 5 bases and J by 4 bases, with 11 bases between them. In DNA form, the CDR3 reads TGTGCCAGCAGCCTTTGGGAAGCCACTGAAGCTTTCTTT. Translation: CASSLWEATEAFF.

There are a few counts of this clone. The chain has TRBV5-1 and TRBJ2-1; no clear D. The CDR3 sequence is 15 residues long. The germline CDR1 and CDR2 sequences are SGHRS and YFSETQ. Trimming cost V 0 bases and J 0 bases, with 7 bases left between them. Here the CDR3 reads CASSLGTSSYNEQFF. CDR3 nucleotide sequence: TGCGCCAGCAGCTTGGGGACCAGCTCCTACAATGAGCAGTTCTTC.

The J gene is TRBJ2-7, the V gene TRBV18; tentative D call: TRBD1 (7 bases). Trimming removed 2 bases from V and 9 bases from J, with 23 bases in between. The CDR3 extends over 16 amino acids. CDR1 and CDR2 from the germline V gene are KGHSH and LQKENI. The CDR3 DNA reads as TGTGCCAGCTCACCAAACACGGCGGGGACAGCCACTGGGCAGTACGTC. Protein sequence: CASSPNTAGTATGQYV.

This clone occurred a few times. This chain's CDR3 is CASSIDSYTEAFF. As DNA, the CDR3 is TGCGCCAGCAGTATAGACAGCTACACTGAAGCTTTCTTT. The V call is TRBV5-1, the J call TRBJ1-1, with D possibly being TRBD1 (5 bases). The ends were cut back, 5 bases at V and 3 bases at J, with 11 bases in the middle. This CDR3 is 13 amino acids long. CDR1 and CDR2 from the germline V gene are SGHRS and YFSETQ.

This clone showed up just once. This CDR3 reads CATSPRGLTSGDQETQYF. The CDR3 region has the DNA TGTGCCACCAGCCCCCGAGGCCTGACTAGCGGGGACCAAGAGACCCAGTACTTC. The chain links TRBV15 to TRBJ2-5; 11 bases are shared with TRBD2. CDR3 size: 18 residues. Germline CDR1 and CDR2: LNHNV and YYDKDF (reference sequence). Losses at the gene ends were 5 bases for V and 0 bases for J; bases not matched to a gene: 11.

The genes are TRBV2 and TRBJ2-2; D is ambiguous. The CDR3 extends over 15 amino acids. V lost 1 base and J 1 base, leaving 7 bases between the germline ends. Germline V gene sequence: CDR1 SNHLY, CDR2 FYNNEI. The CDR3 nucleotides read TGTGCCAGCAGTGAAGTCTGGGGGAACACCGGGGAGCTGTTTTTT. Translation: CASSEVWGNTGELFF.

CDR3 residues: CASSPMGLVSNEQFF. CDR3 nucleotide sequence: TGCGCCAGCAGCCCAATGGGACTAGTTTCCAATGAGCAGTTCTTC. The chain recombines TRBV4-3 with TRBJ2-1; 8 nucleotides match TRBD2. CDR3 length: 15 residues. The germline gives CDR1 LGHNA, CDR2 YSLEER. V shed 4 bases, J shed 6 bases, and the junction held 8 bases outside the gene matches.

The chain uses TRBV29-1 and TRBJ2-3, with 7 bases that match TRBD1. This CDR3 contains 16 residues. Germline loops: CDR1 SQVTM, CDR2 ANQGSEA. The ends lost 0 bases at V and 7 bases at J; junction bases unmatched: 13. The CDR3 nucleotides read TGCAGCGTTGAAGATCATAACAGGGGTCGGCTCTATACGCAGTATTTT. This sequence encodes CSVEDHNRGRLYTQYF.

The gene calls are TRBV9 and TRBJ1-6; D gene uncertain. Germline assignment: CDR1 SGDLS and CDR2 YYNGEE. The CDR3 loop spans 17 amino acids. V was trimmed by 3 bases and J by 0 bases, leaving 13 bases between them. DNA for the CDR3: TGTGCCAGCAGCGCTGCCGAACAGAGCTCCTATAATTCACCCCTCCACTTT. As protein: CASSAAEQSSYNSPLHF.

J is TRBJ1-4 and V is TRBV5-1; D unresolved. Trimming removed 6 bases from V and 3 bases from J, with 12 bases in between. The CDR3 totals 14 residues. Germline loops: CDR1 SGHRS, CDR2 YFSETQ. CDR3: CASTYDTSNEKLFF. CDR3 nucleotides: TGCGCCAGCACCTACGACACCTCTAATGAAAAACTGTTTTTT.

The rearrangement links TRBV15 to TRBJ1-3; 7 nucleotides line up with TRBD1. Per the germline V gene, CDR1 is LNHNV and CDR2 is YYDKDF (reference sequence). The ends lost 6 bases at V and 2 bases at J; junction bases unmatched: 4. This CDR3 comprises 14 residues. The CDR3 DNA reads as TGTGCCACCAGGACAGGGATTACTGGAAACACCATATATTTT. This encodes CATRTGITGNTIYF.

Worth noting for this clone: Here the CDR3 omits its conserved ending phenylalanine or tryptophan, so a read error is the likely source. This chain's CDR3 is CSVAGLALEAFL. The CDR3 DNA reads as TGCAGCGTCGCCGGTCTTGCTCTGGAAGCTTTCCTT. The J gene is TRBJ1-1, the V gene TRBV29-1; D gene unclear. Trimming took off 6 bases at V and 8 bases at J, with 16 bases between the two ends. Germline V lookup: CDR1 SQVTM, CDR2 ANQGSEA. CDR3 size: 12 residues.

This clone was found a few times. This chain connects TRBV2 to TRBJ2-3; D remains unclear. This CDR3 has 15 amino acids. V lost 2 bases and J lost 1, with 10 bases in between. From germline, CDR1 is SNHLY and CDR2 FYNNEI. The CDR3 coding sequence is TGTGCCAGCAGTGAAATGGCGTTCGGCACAGATACGCAGTATTTT. Protein sequence: CASSEMAFGTDTQYF.

There are a few counts of this clone. This chain links TRBV29-1 with TRBJ2-7; no reliable D call. V was cut by 6 bases and J by 3 bases, with 18 bases left in between. The CDR3 is 14 residues long. The V gene's germline CDR1 is SQVTM and CDR2 ANQGSEA. The CDR3 sequence: CSVGRTDPHYEQYF. CDR3 nucleotide sequence: TGCAGCGTCGGTCGGACGGACCCCCACTACGAGCAGTACTTC.

V gene TRBV25-1 combines with J gene TRBJ1-1, with D uncertain. Deletions cut 4 bases from V and 4 bases from J, with 7 bases between. The CDR3 runs to 12 residues. Germline assignment: CDR1 MGHDK and CDR2 SYGVNS. CDR3 sequence (DNA): TGTGCCAGCAGTGTTTTGGGCACTGAAGCTTTCTTT. Protein product: CASSVLGTEAFF.

This clone was counted only a few times. The rearrangement joins TRBV15 to TRBJ1-6, with 7 bases identical to TRBD1. The CDR3 is 14 residues long. Trimming at V came to 6 bases and at J to 9 bases, leaving 8 bases not matched to a gene. From germline, CDR1 is LNHNV and CDR2 YYDKDF (reference sequence). CDR3 in DNA: TGTGCCACCAGTCAGGTGACAGGGTTTTCACCCCTCCACTTT. Protein: CATSQVTGFSPLHF. Together with reference TRBV15 and TRBJ1-6, the CDR3 gives the full variable domain: DAMVIQNPRYQVTQFGKPVTLSCSQTLNHNVMYWYQQKSSQAPKLLFHYYDKDFNNEADTPDNFQSRRPNTSFCFLDIRSPGLGDTAMYLCATSQVTGFSPLHFGNGTRLTVT.

The V call is TRBV4-2, the J call TRBJ2-2, with 9 nucleotides matching TRBD2. The CDR3 sequence is 18 residues long. Germline loops: CDR1 LGHNA, CDR2 YNFKEQ. The trim removed 4 bases at V and 7 bases at J, leaving 16 bases unmatched. CDR3 sequence: CASSLDGSGRSSVGELFF. CDR3 DNA sequence: TGTGCCAGCAGCCTCGATGGTAGCGGGAGAAGTAGCGTCGGGGAGCTGTTTTTT.

The rearrangement joins TRBV29-1 to TRBJ1-1, with D uncertain. CDR3 length equals 14 residues. The germline V gene encodes CDR1 SQVTM and CDR2 ANQGSEA. Trimming took 3 bases from V and 1 from J, leaving 12 bases between them. This CDR3 reads CSVEAASGNTEAFF. CDR3 DNA: TGCAGCGTTGAGGCAGCCTCAGGGAACACTGAAGCTTTCTTT.

The sample holds a few counts of this clone. V is TRBV6-6 and J is TRBJ2-1; 7 bases match TRBD2. The V and J ends lost 1 base and 10 bases, in that order; junction bases with no gene match: 4. The CDR3 length is 13 residues. CDR1 and CDR2 (germline): MNHNY, SVGAGI (reference sequence). The DNA of the CDR3 is TGTGCCAGCAGTTACTTAAACGGGGGGGAGCAGTTCTTC. Translating it yields CASSYLNGGEQFF.

This clone was counted between two and nine times. The J gene is TRBJ1-1, the V gene TRBV30, with D unclear. The CDR3 runs to 15 residues. Germline CDR1 GTSNPN, CDR2 SVGIG (reference sequence). V lost 1 base to trimming and J lost 0 bases, with 12 bases between them. As DNA, the CDR3 is TGTGCCTGGAGTGCAAACCCAGTCATGAACACTGAAGCTTTCTTT. Encoded protein: CAWSANPVMNTEAFF. Based on the CDR3 plus reference TRBV30 and TRBJ1-1, the full variable domain is SQTIHQWPATLVQPVGSPLSLECTVEGTSNPNLYWYRQAAGRGLQLLFYSVGIGQISSEVPQNLSASRPQDRQFILSSKKLLLSDSGFYLCAWSANPVMNTEAFFGQGTRLTVV.

This clone came up a few times. DNA of the CDR3: TGCAGTGACGCTTCCGGGCAGTTCTTC. It encodes CSDASGQFF. This sequence joins TRBV20-1 and TRBJ2-1; no clear D gene. Trimming removed 7 bases at V and 12 bases at J, with 10 bases between. Germline CDR1 is DFQATT and CDR2 is SNEGSKA (reference sequence). This CDR3 region has 9 residues.

This clone was seen only a few times. V and J are TRBV10-3 and TRBJ1-2, with D hard to call. Trimming removed 0 bases at V and 5 bases at J, with 13 bases between. CDR1 is ENHRY, CDR2 SYGVKD, per germline. The CDR3 totals 15 residues. CDR3 coding DNA: TGTGCCATCAGTGAGTCAGGGAGGAACCTATATGGCTACACCTTC. The encoded protein is CAISESGRNLYGYTF.

This clone was observed a handful of times. V usage is TRBV7-2 and J usage is TRBJ1-2; D not certain. There are 15 residues in the CDR3. V lost 3 bases, J lost 1 base, and 12 bases lay in between. Per the germline V gene, CDR1 is SGHTA and CDR2 is FQGNSA. The CDR3 reads CASSFNGILNYGYTF. CDR3 DNA sequence: TGTGCCAGCAGCTTTAACGGGATTCTTAACTATGGCTACACCTTC.

This clone was seen a few times. The J gene is TRBJ1-1, the V gene TRBV30; D is uncertain. V lost 3 bases and J 8 bases, leaving 13 bases between the germline ends. CDR3 size: 12 residues. The germline CDR1 and CDR2 sequences are GTSNPN and SVGIG (reference sequence). CDR3: CAWSSGGPEAFF. In nucleotides, the CDR3 is TGTGCCTGGAGCAGCGGTGGACCCGAAGCTTTCTTT.